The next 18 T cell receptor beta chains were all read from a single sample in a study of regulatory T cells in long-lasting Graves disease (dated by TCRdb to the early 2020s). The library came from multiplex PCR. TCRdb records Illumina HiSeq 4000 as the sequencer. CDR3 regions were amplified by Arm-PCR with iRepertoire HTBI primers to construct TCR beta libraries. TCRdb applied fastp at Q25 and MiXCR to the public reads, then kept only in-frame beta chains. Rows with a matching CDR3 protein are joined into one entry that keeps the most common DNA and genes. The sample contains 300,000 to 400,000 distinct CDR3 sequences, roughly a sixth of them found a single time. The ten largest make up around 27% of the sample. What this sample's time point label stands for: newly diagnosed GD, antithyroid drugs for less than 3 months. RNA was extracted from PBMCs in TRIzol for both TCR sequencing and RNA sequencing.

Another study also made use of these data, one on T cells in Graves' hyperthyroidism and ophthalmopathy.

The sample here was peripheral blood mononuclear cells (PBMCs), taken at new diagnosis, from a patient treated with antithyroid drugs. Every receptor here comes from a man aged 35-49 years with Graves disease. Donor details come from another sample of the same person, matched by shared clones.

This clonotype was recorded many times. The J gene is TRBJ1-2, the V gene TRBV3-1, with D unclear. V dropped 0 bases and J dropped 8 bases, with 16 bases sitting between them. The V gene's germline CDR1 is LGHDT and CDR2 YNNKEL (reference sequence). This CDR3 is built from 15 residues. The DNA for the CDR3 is TGTGCCAGCAGCCAAGATATTAGAACAGCGGGCGGCTACACCTTC. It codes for CASSQDIRTAGGYTF.

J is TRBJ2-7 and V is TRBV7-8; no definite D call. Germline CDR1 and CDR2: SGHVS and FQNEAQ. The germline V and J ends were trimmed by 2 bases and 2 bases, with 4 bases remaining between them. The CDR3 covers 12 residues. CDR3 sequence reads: CASSLPPYEQYF. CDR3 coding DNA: TGTGCCAGCAGCTTACCCCCCTACGAGCAGTACTTC.

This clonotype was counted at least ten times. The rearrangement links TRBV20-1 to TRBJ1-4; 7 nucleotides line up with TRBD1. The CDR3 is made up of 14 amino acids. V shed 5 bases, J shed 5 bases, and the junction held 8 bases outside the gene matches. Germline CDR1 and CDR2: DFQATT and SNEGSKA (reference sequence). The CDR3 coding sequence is TGCAGTGCTCTCGGGGACAGAAAGAATGAAAAACTGTTTTTT. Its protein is CSALGDRKNEKLFF.

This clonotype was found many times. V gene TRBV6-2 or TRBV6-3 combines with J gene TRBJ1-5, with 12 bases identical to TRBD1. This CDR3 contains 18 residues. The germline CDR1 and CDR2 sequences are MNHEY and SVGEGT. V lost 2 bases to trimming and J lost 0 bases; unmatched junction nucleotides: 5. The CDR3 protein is CASSYRDRGLVSNQPQHF. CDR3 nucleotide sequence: TGTGCCAGCAGTTACCGGGACAGGGGGCTCGTTAGCAATCAGCCCCAGCATTTT.

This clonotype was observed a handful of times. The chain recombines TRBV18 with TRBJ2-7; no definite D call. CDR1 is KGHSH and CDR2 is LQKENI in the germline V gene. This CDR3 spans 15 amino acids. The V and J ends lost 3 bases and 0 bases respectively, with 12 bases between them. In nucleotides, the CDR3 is TGTGCCAGCTCACCCCCCGGGCAGGCCTCCTACGAGCAGTACTTC. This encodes CASSPPGQASYEQYF.

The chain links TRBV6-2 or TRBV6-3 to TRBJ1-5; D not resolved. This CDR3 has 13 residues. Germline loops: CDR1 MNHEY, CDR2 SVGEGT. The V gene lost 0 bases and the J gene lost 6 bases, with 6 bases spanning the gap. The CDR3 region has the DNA TGTGCCAGCAGTTACTCGTTTGGTCAGCCCCAGCATTTT. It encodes CASSYSFGQPQHF.

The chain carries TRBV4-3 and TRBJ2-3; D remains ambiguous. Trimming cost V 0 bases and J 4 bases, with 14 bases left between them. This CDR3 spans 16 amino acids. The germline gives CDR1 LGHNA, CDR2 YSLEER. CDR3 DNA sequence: TGCGCCAGCAGCCAAGATGGGATAGAAGGATCAGATACGCAGTATTTT. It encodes CASSQDGIEGSDTQYF.

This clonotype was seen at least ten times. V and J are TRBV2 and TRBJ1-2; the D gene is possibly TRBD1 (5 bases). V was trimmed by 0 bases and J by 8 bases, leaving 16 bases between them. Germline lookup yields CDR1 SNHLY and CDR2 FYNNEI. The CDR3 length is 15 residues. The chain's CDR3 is CASSEAGDGGRGYTF. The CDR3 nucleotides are TGTGCCAGCAGTGAAGCGGGAGACGGGGGGAGAGGCTACACCTTC.

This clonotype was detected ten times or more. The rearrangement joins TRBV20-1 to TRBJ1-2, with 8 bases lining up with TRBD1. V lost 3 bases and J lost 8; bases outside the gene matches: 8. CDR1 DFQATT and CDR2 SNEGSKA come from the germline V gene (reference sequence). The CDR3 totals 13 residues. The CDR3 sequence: CSASLQGAGGYTF. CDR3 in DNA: TGCAGTGCTAGTCTTCAGGGGGCTGGAGGCTACACCTTC.

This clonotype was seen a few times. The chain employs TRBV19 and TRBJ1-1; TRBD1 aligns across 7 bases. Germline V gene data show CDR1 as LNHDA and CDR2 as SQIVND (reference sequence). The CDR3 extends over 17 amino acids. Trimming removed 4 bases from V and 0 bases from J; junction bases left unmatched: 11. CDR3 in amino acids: CASSKRATGDMNTEAFF. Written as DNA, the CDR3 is TGTGCCAGTAGTAAGCGGGCCACAGGGGACATGAACACTGAAGCTTTCTTT.

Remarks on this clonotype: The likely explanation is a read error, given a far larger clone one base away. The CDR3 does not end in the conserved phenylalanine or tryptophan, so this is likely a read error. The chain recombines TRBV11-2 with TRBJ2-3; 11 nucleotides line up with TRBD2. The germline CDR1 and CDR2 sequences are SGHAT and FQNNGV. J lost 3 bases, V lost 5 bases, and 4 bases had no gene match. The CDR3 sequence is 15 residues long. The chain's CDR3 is CASSIGTSGTDTQYS. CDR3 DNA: TGTGCCAGCAGCATCGGGACTAGCGGTACAGATACGCAGTATTCT.

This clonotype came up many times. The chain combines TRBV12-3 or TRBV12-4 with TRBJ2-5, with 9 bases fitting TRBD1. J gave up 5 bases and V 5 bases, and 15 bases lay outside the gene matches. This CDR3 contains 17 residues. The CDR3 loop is CASSQTNTGGAMETQYF. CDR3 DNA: TGTGCCAGCAGTCAAACCAACACAGGGGGCGCGATGGAGACCCAGTACTTC.

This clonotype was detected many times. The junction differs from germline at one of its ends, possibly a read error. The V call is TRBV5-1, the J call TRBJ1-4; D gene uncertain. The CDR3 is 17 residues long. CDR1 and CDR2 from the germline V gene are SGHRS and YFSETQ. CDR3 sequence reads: CASSLDGWIGGNGKLFF. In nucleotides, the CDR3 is TGCGCCAGCAGCTTGGATGGGTGGATTGGCGGAAATGGAAAACTGTTTTTT.

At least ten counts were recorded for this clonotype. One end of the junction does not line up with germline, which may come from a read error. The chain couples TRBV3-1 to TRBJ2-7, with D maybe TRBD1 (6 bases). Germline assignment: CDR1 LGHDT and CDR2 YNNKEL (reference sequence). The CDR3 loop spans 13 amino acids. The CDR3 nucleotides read TGTGCCAGCAGCCAAGATCTCAGGGGTCGGGCTTGGTTC. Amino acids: CASSQDLRGRAWF.

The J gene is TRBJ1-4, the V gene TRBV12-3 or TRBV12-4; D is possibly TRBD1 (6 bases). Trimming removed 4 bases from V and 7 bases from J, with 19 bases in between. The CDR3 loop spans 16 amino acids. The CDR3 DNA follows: TGTGCCAGCAGTTCACGTAATCGGGGGGCGCGTGAAAAACTGTTTTTT. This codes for CASSSRNRGAREKLFF.

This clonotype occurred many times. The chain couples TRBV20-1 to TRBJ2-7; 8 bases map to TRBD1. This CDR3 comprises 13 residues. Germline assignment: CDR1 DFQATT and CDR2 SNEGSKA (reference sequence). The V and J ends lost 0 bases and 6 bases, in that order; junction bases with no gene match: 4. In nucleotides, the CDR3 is TGCAGTGCTAGAGACAGGGGGCGCGTCGAGCAGTACTTC. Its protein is CSARDRGRVEQYF.

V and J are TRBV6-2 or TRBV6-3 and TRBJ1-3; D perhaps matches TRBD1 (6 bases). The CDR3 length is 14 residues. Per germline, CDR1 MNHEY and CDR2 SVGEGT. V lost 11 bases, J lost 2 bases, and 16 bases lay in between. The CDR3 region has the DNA TGTGCCTCCTCGGCGGGGGCGCCTGGAAACACCATATATTTT. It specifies CASSAGAPGNTIYF.

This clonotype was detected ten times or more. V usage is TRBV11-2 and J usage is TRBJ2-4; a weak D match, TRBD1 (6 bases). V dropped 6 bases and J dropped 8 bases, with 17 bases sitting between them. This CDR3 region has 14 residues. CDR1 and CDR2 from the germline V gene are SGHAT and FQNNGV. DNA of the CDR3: TGTGCCAGCAGTTTTACAGGGATTAGGGACATTCAGTACTTC. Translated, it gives CASSFTGIRDIQYF. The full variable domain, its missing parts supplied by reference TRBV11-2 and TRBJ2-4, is EAGVAQSPRYKIIEKRQSVAFWCNPISGHATLYWYQQILGQGPKLLIQFQNNGVVDDSQLPKDRFSAERLKGVDSTLKIQPAKLEDSAVYLCASSFTGIRDIQYFGAGTRLSVL.